These 25 T cell receptor beta chains originate from one sample sequenced in a study of cytomegalovirus exposure and HLA in healthy donors. Researchers ran the PCR with 60 Vbeta and 13 Jbeta primers. The repertoire was sequenced with immunoSEQ multiplex PCR; TCRdb's copy has only in-frame clones and lacks some. The sample consists of roughly 140,000 clones, about three fifths of them appearing once. The sample consisted of PBMCs. The receptor source for this set is a woman aged 25 to 45 in good health and CMV-seropositive.

The chain links TRBV2 to TRBJ1-3; no firm D call. The V end was cut by 4 bases, the J end by 0 bases, with 10 bases between. This CDR3 is built from 15 residues. Germline CDR1 reads SNHLY; CDR2 reads FYNNEI. The CDR3 sequence is CASSAGILSGNTIYF. For the CDR3, the DNA is TGTGCCAGCAGTGCTGGCATCCTCTCTGGAAACACCATATATTTT.

The chain combines TRBV28 with TRBJ2-7, with TRBD1 identical over 7 bases. CDR1 is MDHEN and CDR2 is SYDVKM in the germline V gene. The CDR3 totals 13 residues. V was pared by 6 bases and J by 7 bases, with 9 bases of the junction left unmatched. CDR3 region: CASRKGAAREQYF. DNA of the CDR3: TGTGCCAGCAGGAAGGGGGCGGCGAGAGAGCAGTACTTC. Combining the CDR3 with reference TRBV28 and TRBJ2-7 gives the whole variable domain DVKVTQSSRYLVKRTGEKVFLECVQDMDHENMFWYRQDPGLGLRLIYFSYDVKMKEKGDIPEGYSVSREKKERFSLILESASTNQTSMYLCASRKGAAREQYFGPGTRLTVT.

Points on this clone: The same CDR3 can be traced to other DNA sequences in this sample. This chain links TRBV5-1 with TRBJ1-6; possibly TRBD1 for D (5 bases). V shed 0 bases and J shed 7 bases, with 11 bases lying between them. In germline, CDR1 is SGHRS, CDR2 YFSETQ. CDR3 length: 15 residues. Here the CDR3 DNA reads TGCGCCAGCAGCTTGGCAGGGCTGGTAAATTCACCCCTCCACTTT. As protein: CASSLAGLVNSPLHF.

The chain is built from TRBV30 and TRBJ2-1; D is ambiguous. Germline V gene sequence: CDR1 GTSNPN, CDR2 SVGIG (reference sequence). V was shortened by 3 bases and J by 5 bases, with 26 bases between the two germline ends. The CDR3 runs to 18 residues. CDR3 residues: CAWRYPLRRVEADNEQFF. In DNA, the CDR3 is TGTGCCTGGAGATACCCTCTTCGTCGGGTGGAAGCTGACAATGAGCAGTTCTTC.

The table lists this clone with a few counts. The chain uses TRBV5-4 and TRBJ2-3, with TRBD2 matching 10 bases. CDR1 is SGHNT, CDR2 YYREEE, per germline (reference sequence). CDR3 length: 17 amino acids. V lost 1 base and J lost 4; bases outside the gene matches: 9. CDR3 loop: CASSLMPSGSRADTQYF. The CDR3 region has the DNA TGTGCCAGCAGCTTGATGCCTAGCGGGAGCCGCGCAGATACGCAGTATTTT.

The V gene is TRBV2, the J gene TRBJ2-1; 8 bases line up with TRBD1. J was trimmed by 6 bases and V by 7 bases; bases with no gene match: 5. The CDR3 loop spans 13 amino acids. From germline, CDR1 is SNHLY and CDR2 FYNNEI. The chain's CDR3 is CASNGQGINEQFF. The CDR3 DNA follows: TGTGCCAGCAACGGACAGGGCATCAATGAGCAGTTCTTC.

This clone was seen more than once but under ten times. The chain couples TRBV10-2 to TRBJ2-7, with 8 bases matching TRBD2. The V segment lost 3 bases and the J segment 5 bases; nucleotides outside the gene matches: 12. This CDR3 is built from 16 residues. Looked up from germline, CDR1 is WSHSY and CDR2 is SAAADI. CDR3 nucleotides: TGCGCCAGCAGTGACTTCCAAAGCGGGAGAAACCACGAGCAGTACTTC. It yields the protein CASSDFQSGRNHEQYF.

The J gene is TRBJ2-5, the V gene TRBV18, with D possibly matching TRBD2 (5 bases). The V gene's germline CDR1 is KGHSH and CDR2 LQKENI. Trimming took 1 base from V and 2 from J, leaving 11 bases between them. The CDR3 contains 15 residues. This CDR3 is CASSPLSGDQETQYF. For the CDR3, the DNA is TGTGCCAGCTCACCACTTTCCGGGGATCAAGAGACCCAGTACTTC.

This clone was counted a few times. The V gene is TRBV5-4, the J gene TRBJ2-7, with 10 bases aligning to TRBD2. Germline loops: CDR1 SGHNT, CDR2 YYREEE (reference sequence). Trimming cost V 3 bases and J 6 bases; bases outside gene matches: 12. CDR3 length: 16 amino acids. CDR3 loop: CASSSGLPLAGAEQYF. CDR3 DNA: TGTGCCAGCAGCTCTGGCCTGCCTCTAGCGGGAGCCGAGCAGTACTTC.

J is TRBJ2-7 and V is TRBV30, with a possible D match to TRBD1 (5 bases). Germline-derived CDR1 and CDR2 are GTSNPN and SVGIG (reference sequence). CDR3 size: 14 residues. V lost 8 bases and J 2 bases, leaving 19 bases between the germline ends. The CDR3 coding sequence is TGTGCCACCCCTCGGCCGGACAACCCCTACGAGCAGTACTTC. Protein product: CATPRPDNPYEQYF. Filled out from reference TRBV30 and TRBJ2-7, the complete variable domain reads SQTIHQWPATLVQPVGSPLSLECTVEGTSNPNLYWYRQAAGRGLQLLFYSVGIGQISSEVPQNLSASRPQDRQFILSSKKLLLSDSGFYLCATPRPDNPYEQYFGPGTRLTVT.

Concerning this clone itself: Other nucleotide sequences in the sample specify the same CDR3. The chain couples TRBV30 to TRBJ1-5; TRBD1 is a possible D gene (6 bases). The germline V and J ends were trimmed by 1 base and 2 bases, with 6 bases remaining between them. The germline gives CDR1 GTSNPN, CDR2 SVGIG (reference sequence). The CDR3 sequence is 13 residues long. Here the CDR3 reads CAWSGQGNQPQHF. The CDR3 DNA reads TGTGCCTGGAGTGGACAGGGCAATCAGCCCCAGCATTTT.

The chain couples TRBV10-3 to TRBJ2-7, with 11 bases aligning to TRBD2. The CDR3 has 16 amino acids. The germline gives CDR1 ENHRY, CDR2 SYGVKD. V lost 0 bases and J lost 1; bases outside the gene matches: 2. CDR3 DNA sequence: TGTGCCATCAGTGAGTCGGCTAGCGGGAGGTCCTACGAGCAGTACTTC. Protein: CAISESASGRSYEQYF.

Only a few counts were recorded for this clone. The chain uses TRBV7-3 and TRBJ1-1; TRBD1 agrees at 10 bases. The junction had 5 bases not matched to a gene; V was cut back by 5 bases and J by 8 bases. CDR1 SGHTA and CDR2 FQGTGA come from the germline V gene. CDR3 length equals 13 residues. CDR3 bases: TGTGCCAGCAGCCCTGGACAGGGGGGCGAAGCTTTCTTT. Encoded protein: CASSPGQGGEAFF. The full variable domain, rest sourced from reference TRBV7-3 and TRBJ1-1, is GAGVSQTPSNKVTEKGKYVELRCDPISGHTALYWYRQSLGQGPEFLIYFQGTGAADDSGLPNDRFFAVRPEGSVSTLKIQRTERGDSAVYLCASSPGQGGEAFFGQGTRLTVV.

The rearrangement links TRBV19 to TRBJ2-1; TRBD2 matches 11 bases. V gave up 7 bases and J gave up 9 bases; unmatched junction bases: 5. The CDR3 is 13 amino acids. In germline, CDR1 is LNHDA, CDR2 SQIVND (reference sequence). The CDR3 DNA follows: TGTGCCAGTATAGCGGGGGGGCCGGGTGAGCAGTTCTTC. This gives the protein CASIAGGPGEQFF.

The rearrangement joins TRBV5-1 to TRBJ2-2, with D unresolved. CDR1 and CDR2 (germline): SGHRS, YFSETQ. Trimming removed 4 bases from V and 3 bases from J, with 10 bases in between. This CDR3 region has 14 residues. The CDR3 sequence is CASSGRSDTGELFF. CDR3 nucleotides: TGCGCCAGCAGCGGCAGGTCTGACACCGGGGAGCTGTTTTTT.

V usage is TRBV4-1 and J usage is TRBJ1-2, with 7 bases matching TRBD1. This CDR3 is 15 amino acids long. Germline trimming cut 1 base from V and 1 base from J; bases unmatched to any gene: 3. Germline CDR1 and CDR2: MGHRA and YSYEKL. CDR3 coding DNA: TGCGCCAGCAGCCAAGCGGGACAGAATAACTATGGCTACACCTTC. This codes for CASSQAGQNNYGYTF.

This clone was counted only a few times. This chain uses TRBV13 with TRBJ2-4, with a weak D call TRBD2 (6 bases). With 6 bases removed from V and 3 bases from J, the gap between germline ends came to 12 bases. This CDR3 is 14 amino acids long. Per germline, CDR1 PRHDT and CDR2 FYEKMQ (reference sequence). CDR3 protein: CASRRGKGKNIQYF. The CDR3 DNA sequence: TGTGCCAGCAGACGGGGGAAGGGCAAAAACATTCAGTACTTC.

This chain connects TRBV9 to TRBJ2-2, with D possibly matching TRBD2 (6 bases). This CDR3 contains 14 residues. The germline CDR1 and CDR2 sequences are SGDLS and YYNGEE. Trimming shortened V by 4 bases and J by 6 bases, and 13 bases separated the two germline ends. In nucleotides, the CDR3 is TGTGCCAGCAGCTGGGACTCCTTCGCCGGGGAGCTGTTTTTT. This codes for CASSWDSFAGELFF.

There are a few counts of this clone. The J gene is TRBJ2-1, the V gene TRBV18; 8 bases fit TRBD2. CDR1 KGHSH and CDR2 LQKENI come from the germline V gene. The CDR3 loop spans 17 amino acids. J lost 3 bases, V lost 3 bases, and 10 bases had no gene match. This CDR3 is CASSPLPAGDYYNEQFF. CDR3 DNA: TGTGCCAGCTCACCCCTTCCAGCGGGAGATTACTACAATGAGCAGTTCTTC.

This clone occurred many times. The chain is built from TRBV5-6 and TRBJ2-7; 9 bases are a match to TRBD1. The CDR3 runs 15 residues. V lost 2 bases, J lost 3 bases, and 6 bases stayed unmatched. Germline CDR1 and CDR2: SGHDT and YYEEEE. CDR3 sequence (DNA): TGTGCCAGCAGCTTCCTGGGACAGGGAGGCTACGAGCAGTACTTC. It encodes CASSFLGQGGYEQYF. The variable domain in full, completed from reference TRBV5-6 and TRBJ2-7, reads DAGVTQSPTHLIKTRGQQVTLRCSPKSGHDTVSWYQQALGQGPQFIFQYYEEEERQRGNFPDRFSGHQFPNYSSELNVNALLLGDSALYLCASSFLGQGGYEQYFGPGTRLTVT.

The V call is TRBV7-9, the J call TRBJ2-6; D possibly corresponds to TRBD1 (6 bases). The CDR3 loop spans 13 amino acids. V lost 11 bases and J 2 bases, leaving 10 bases between the germline ends. The germline gives CDR1 SEHNR, CDR2 FQNEAQ (reference sequence). The CDR3 sequence: CALRGTGANVLTF. CDR3 in DNA: TGTGCCCTCAGGGGTACTGGGGCCAACGTCCTGACTTTC.

The chain is built from TRBV28 and TRBJ1-2; tentatively, D is TRBD1 (5 bases). Between the trimmed V and J ends, which lost 5 bases and 8 bases, there was a span of 9 bases. CDR1 MDHEN and CDR2 SYDVKM come from the germline V gene. The CDR3 contains 11 residues. CDR3 loop: CASSPSGGYTF. The CDR3 DNA is TGTGCCAGCAGTCCTTCAGGGGGCTACACCTTC.

The gene calls are TRBV14 and TRBJ2-1; D perhaps matches TRBD2 (7 bases). Per the germline V gene, CDR1 is SGHDN and CDR2 is FVKESK. The germline V and J ends were trimmed by 4 bases and 3 bases, with 22 bases remaining between them. This CDR3 has 18 amino acids. CDR3 region: CASSPRLGRGAFYNEQFF. CDR3 sequence (DNA): TGTGCCAGCAGCCCCCGTCTGGGCCGGGGGGCGTTCTACAATGAGCAGTTCTTC.

V is TRBV6-1 and J is TRBJ2-1; possibly TRBD1 for D (6 bases). The CDR3 totals 14 residues. Trimming cost V 3 bases and J 8 bases, with 14 bases left between them. Germline V CDR1 and CDR2: MNHNS, SASEGT. CDR3 protein: CASSDLQTGHEQFF. Here the CDR3 DNA reads TGTGCCAGCAGTGACCTTCAGACAGGACATGAGCAGTTCTTC.

This chain connects TRBV2 to TRBJ2-3; D ambiguous. Germline CDR1 and CDR2: SNHLY and FYNNEI. V lost 3 bases and J 4 bases, leaving 8 bases between the germline ends. This CDR3 is 13 amino acids long. The CDR3 protein is CASSDVGADTQYF. The DNA of the CDR3 is TGTGCCAGCAGTGATGTGGGCGCAGATACGCAGTATTTT.